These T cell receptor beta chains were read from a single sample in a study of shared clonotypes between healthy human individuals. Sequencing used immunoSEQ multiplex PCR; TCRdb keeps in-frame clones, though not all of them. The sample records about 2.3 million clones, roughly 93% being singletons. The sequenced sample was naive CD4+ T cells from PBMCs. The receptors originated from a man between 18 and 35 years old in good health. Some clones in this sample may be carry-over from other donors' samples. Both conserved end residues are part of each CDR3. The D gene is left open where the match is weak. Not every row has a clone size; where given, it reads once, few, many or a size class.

DNA: TGTGCCACCCTAGCGGGAGGCCCGGCAGATACGCAGTATTTT; CDR3: CATLAGGPADTQYF; J: TRBJ2-3; V: TRBV6-1; size: -; D: TRBD2
DNA: TGTGCCAGTAGTTTAGTGGCAGGGGCTTATGGCTACACCTTC; CDR3: CASSLVAGAYGYTF; J: TRBJ1-2; V: TRBV28; size: -; D: -
DNA: TGTGCCAGCAGTATCTGGGCTGGGGACGAGCAGTACTTC; CDR3: CASSIWAGDEQYF; J: TRBJ2-7; V: TRBV6-5; size: -; D: -
DNA: TGCGCCAGCAGAGAGGGGGCGACTAATGAAAAACTGTTTTTT; CDR3: CASREGATNEKLFF; J: TRBJ1-4; V: TRBV5-1; size: -; D: TRBD1
DNA: TGTGCCAGCAGCCGGACCCTAGATCAGCCCCAGCATTTT; CDR3: CASSRTLDQPQHF; J: TRBJ1-5; V: TRBV14; size: -; D: -
DNA: TGCAGCGTCGATACAGCAGGACGAACAGATACGCAGTATTTT; CDR3: CSVDTAGRTDTQYF; J: TRBJ2-3; V: TRBV29-1; size: -; D: -
DNA: TGTGCCAGTCCAAGGACAGGGGGCTACAATCAGCCCCAGCATTTT; CDR3: CASPRTGGYNQPQHF; J: TRBJ1-5; V: TRBV19; size: -; D: TRBD1
DNA: TGCGCCAGCAGCCAACAAGGGGGTGGGTATGGCTACACCTTC; CDR3: CASSQQGGGYGYTF; J: TRBJ1-2; V: TRBV4-1; size: -; D: -
DNA: TGTGCCAGCAGCTCGGGACAGAGCTATAATTCACCCCTCCACTTT; CDR3: CASSSGQSYNSPLHF; J: TRBJ1-6; V: TRBV7-8; size: -; D: TRBD1
DNA: TGTGCCAGCAGCCCAGGCCTGGGTGGCTACACCTTC; CDR3: CASSPGLGGYTF; J: TRBJ1-2; V: TRBV28; size: -; D: -
DNA: TGTGCCAGCAGCAAAGACTTCGAAGCGAGGCGGGGGGACTACAATGAGCAGTTCTTC; CDR3: CASSKDFEARRGDYNEQFF; J: TRBJ2-1; V: TRBV21-1; size: -; D: -
DNA: TGTGCCACCAGTCGCCCGGGAGGCAATCAGCCCCAGCATTTT; CDR3: CATSRPGGNQPQHF; J: TRBJ1-5; V: TRBV15; size: -; D: -
DNA: TGTGCCAGCAGCGTAGATTGGGGTAGTGGCACCGGGGAGCTGTTTTTT; CDR3: CASSVDWGSGTGELFF; J: TRBJ2-2; V: TRBV9; size: -; D: -
DNA: TGTGCCAGAAGCGGCCTTGGAGACTATGGCTACACCTTC; CDR3: CARSGLGDYGYTF; J: TRBJ1-2; V: TRBV5-3; size: -; D: -
DNA: TGTGCCAGTAGTCAAATCCCAGGGGCAGATACGCAGTATTTT; CDR3: CASSQIPGADTQYF; J: TRBJ2-3; V: TRBV19; size: -; D: -
DNA: TGCGCCAGCAGAGGATTAGCGGGGGGAACCTACGAGCAGTACTTC; CDR3: CASRGLAGGTYEQYF; J: TRBJ2-7; V: TRBV10-2; size: -; D: TRBD2
DNA: TGTGCCATCAGTGAGTCGGGGGGGGGAGGCCCCTACAATGAGCAGTTCTTC; CDR3: CAISESGGGGPYNEQFF; J: TRBJ2-1; V: TRBV10-3; size: -; D: TRBD2
DNA: TGCGCCAGCAGCTTTGAAGGGAGAGCCGGGGAGCTGTTTTTT; CDR3: CASSFEGRAGELFF; J: TRBJ2-2; V: TRBV5-1; size: -; D: -
DNA: TGTGCCAGCAGCTTAGGTCAAGAGACCCAGTACTTC; CDR3: CASSLGQETQYF; J: TRBJ2-5; V: TRBV11-2; size: -; D: -
DNA: TGTGCCAGCAGCTCGAGGGGTTTAGCTAACTATGGCTACACCTTC; CDR3: CASSSRGLANYGYTF; J: TRBJ1-2; V: TRBV28; size: -; D: -
DNA: TGCGCCAGCAGCTCCCAAGGGGCAGGAGATACGCAGTATTTT; CDR3: CASSSQGAGDTQYF; J: TRBJ2-3; V: TRBV5-1; size: once; D: -
DNA: TGTGCCAGCAGTTACTCCGGGACATCGGGTTCACCCCTCCACTTT; CDR3: CASSYSGTSGSPLHF; J: TRBJ1-6; V: TRBV6-5; size: -; D: -
DNA: TGCAGCGTTGACAGTTCCTACGAGCAGTACTTC; CDR3: CSVDSSYEQYF; J: TRBJ2-7; V: TRBV29-1; size: -; D: -
DNA: TGTGCCAGCAGTTACTCGATTCAGGGTAGGACCTACGAGCAGTACTTC; CDR3: CASSYSIQGRTYEQYF; J: TRBJ2-7; V: TRBV6-5; size: -; D: -
DNA: TGCGCCAGCAGCCAAGTGCCCGGGGATCAGCCCCAGCATTTT; CDR3: CASSQVPGDQPQHF; J: TRBJ1-5; V: TRBV4-1; size: -; D: -
DNA: TGTGCCAGCAGCTTAGCTGGGGGCGAGCAGTACTTC; CDR3: CASSLAGGEQYF; J: TRBJ2-7; V: TRBV11-3; size: -; D: -
DNA: TGTGCCAGCAGCCGGAAAGTGACAGCTACAGGACGAGCTTTCTTT; CDR3: CASSRKVTATGRAFF; J: TRBJ1-1; V: TRBV28; size: few; D: -
DNA: TGTGCCAGCAGCTTAGTACTAGCGGAATTTATGGATACGCAGTATTTT; CDR3: CASSLVLAEFMDTQYF; J: TRBJ2-3; V: TRBV11-2; size: -; D: TRBD2
DNA: TGTGCCAGCAGTCCCGGGGGCGGGAGCTCCTACGAGCAGTACTTC; CDR3: CASSPGGGSSYEQYF; J: TRBJ2-7; V: TRBV28; size: -; D: -
DNA: TGTGCCAGCAGCGTTCGCCCACTTAATGAAAAACTGTTTTTT; CDR3: CASSVRPLNEKLFF; J: TRBJ1-4; V: TRBV9; size: -; D: -
DNA: TGTGCCAGCAGTTACTCGATTCCGTCGGCCACCGGGGAGCTGTTTTTT; CDR3: CASSYSIPSATGELFF; J: TRBJ2-2; V: TRBV6-5; size: -; D: -
DNA: TGTGCCAGCAGTTACATGGACGCCACTGAAGCTTTCTTT; CDR3: CASSYMDATEAFF; J: TRBJ1-1; V: TRBV27; size: -; D: -
DNA: TGTGCCAGCAGCTTAATCGGCGGGACAGGGGAAGGCTACACCTTC; CDR3: CASSLIGGTGEGYTF; J: TRBJ1-2; V: TRBV7-3; size: -; D: TRBD1
DNA: TGTGCCAGCAGCCCGAACGGGGACAAGCAAGAGACCCAGTACTTC; CDR3: CASSPNGDKQETQYF; J: TRBJ2-5; V: TRBV21-1; size: -; D: -
DNA: TGTGCCAGCAGCTCATCGGGGGGGGTTCCCTTGAGCTACACCTTC; CDR3: CASSSSGGVPLSYTF; J: TRBJ1-2; V: TRBV7-2; size: -; D: -
DNA: TGTGCCAGTAGTTTCTCTAACACTGAAGCTTTCTTT; CDR3: CASSFSNTEAFF; J: TRBJ1-1; V: TRBV19; size: -; D: -
DNA: TGTGCCAGCAGCCAAGAAACAGGGTTTAACAGGTACGAGCAGTACTTC; CDR3: CASSQETGFNRYEQYF; J: TRBJ2-7; V: TRBV27; size: -; D: -
DNA: TGTGCCAGCAGCTTTATCGCTAGCTACAATGAGCAGTTCTTC; CDR3: CASSFIASYNEQFF; J: TRBJ2-1; V: TRBV5-6; size: -; D: -
DNA: TGTGCCAGCAGGGGACAGGGCGATCAGCCCCAGCATTTT; CDR3: CASRGQGDQPQHF; J: TRBJ1-5; V: TRBV7-9; size: -; D: TRBD1
DNA: TGTGCCAGCAGCTGGTACAGGGGGCCCCAAGAGACCCAGTACTTC; CDR3: CASSWYRGPQETQYF; J: TRBJ2-5; V: TRBV7-3; size: -; D: TRBD1
DNA: TGTGCCTGGAAAGAGAACACCGGGGAGCTGTTTTTT; CDR3: CAWKENTGELFF; J: TRBJ2-2; V: TRBV30; size: -; D: -
DNA: TGTGCCAGCATAAGGCCCGAAACCCAACACCGACTAGCCCCAGATACGCAGTATTTT; CDR3: CASIRPETQHRLAPDTQYF; J: TRBJ2-3; V: TRBV28; size: -; D: TRBD2
DNA: TGTGCCATCACTCCGGGGAGCACAGATACGCAGTATTTT; CDR3: CAITPGSTDTQYF; J: TRBJ2-3; V: TRBV10-3; size: once; D: -
DNA: TGCGCCAGCAGCTTGGGAGGAGCCGGGGAGCTGTTTTTT; CDR3: CASSLGGAGELFF; J: TRBJ2-2; V: TRBV5-1; size: -; D: -
DNA: TGTGCCAGCAGCCACGGGACTAGCGGCACCTACAATGAGCAGTTCTTC; CDR3: CASSHGTSGTYNEQFF; J: TRBJ2-1; V: TRBV11-3; size: -; D: TRBD2
DNA: TGTGCCAGCTCGTTGGGACAGCCGAACACTGAAGCTTTCTTT; CDR3: CASSLGQPNTEAFF; J: TRBJ1-1; V: TRBV18; size: -; D: TRBD1
DNA: TGTGCCAGCAGCTTTATACAGGGCCTGGACTACGAGCAGTACTTC; CDR3: CASSFIQGLDYEQYF; J: TRBJ2-7; V: TRBV7-2; size: once; D: -
DNA: TGTGCCAGCAGCTTAGCTACTCCCTCGGTGGGGCAGCCCCAGCATTTT; CDR3: CASSLATPSVGQPQHF; J: TRBJ1-5; V: TRBV7-9; size: -; D: -
DNA: TGTGCCAGCAGCTTACGGGGTAGCGGGTACCAAGAGACCCAGTACTTC; CDR3: CASSLRGSGYQETQYF; J: TRBJ2-5; V: TRBV7-9; size: -; D: TRBD2
DNA: TGCAGCGTTGAAGGCAGGGGGCTTACTGGAAACACCATATATTTT; CDR3: CSVEGRGLTGNTIYF; J: TRBJ1-3; V: TRBV29-1; size: -; D: TRBD1
DNA: TGTGCCAGCAGCTTACGGCAGGCAGTGAACACTGAAGCTTTCTTT; CDR3: CASSLRQAVNTEAFF; J: TRBJ1-1; V: TRBV7-9; size: -; D: -
DNA: TGTGCCAGCTCACCATTCGCGGGCGATAACTATGGCTACACCTTC; CDR3: CASSPFAGDNYGYTF; J: TRBJ1-2; V: TRBV18; size: -; D: -
DNA: TGTGCCAGCACCGAGGGGACAGGGGTTGTCTACGAGCAGTACTTC; CDR3: CASTEGTGVVYEQYF; J: TRBJ2-7; V: TRBV28; size: -; D: TRBD1
DNA: TGTGCCAGCAGCTTAGAAGGGGCTGTGGATACGCAGTATTTT; CDR3: CASSLEGAVDTQYF; J: TRBJ2-3; V: TRBV7-2; size: -; D: -